This passage covers 9 T cell receptor beta chains from one sample sequenced in a study of shared clonotypes between healthy human individuals (dated by TCRdb to about 2020). Library generation was performed with the immunoSEQ multiplex PCR assay. Sourced from immuneACCESS, this table was stored by TCRdb with only in-frame sequences that have V and J called. A share of the clones is absent; for the studies checked, an unresolved V gene accounts for under half, and the remainder has no known explanation. This sample comprises some 1 million clones, about 74% of them detected only once. The ten top clones hold over 1.3% of the sample. Sequences were obtained from memory CD4+ T cells sorted from blood. The sample's cell subset or site label, in plain terms: CD45RA-negative fraction. The receptors were gathered from a man between 18 and 35 years old in good health.

The V call is TRBV28, the J call TRBJ1-2, with D perhaps TRBD1 (6 bases). Germline-derived CDR1 and CDR2 are MDHEN and SYDVKM. With 5 bases removed from V and 4 bases from J, the gap between germline ends came to 20 bases. This CDR3 is built from 16 residues. The CDR3 is CASSTTPNREAYGYTF. The CDR3 DNA is TGTGCCAGCAGTACTACTCCGAACAGGGAGGCCTATGGCTACACCTTC.

Turning to this clone: This sample includes further DNA sequences coding for the same CDR3. The V call is TRBV18, the J call TRBJ2-7; 8 bases agree with TRBD1. Trimming at V came to 2 bases and at J to 2 bases, leaving 8 bases not matched to a gene. This CDR3 contains 16 residues. Germline assignment: CDR1 KGHSH and CDR2 LQKENI. As DNA, the CDR3 is TGTGCCAGCTCACCAAAGGACAGGGCCGGTACCTACGAGCAGTACTTC. Translating it yields CASSPKDRAGTYEQYF.

J is TRBJ2-3 and V is TRBV30, with 8 bases matching TRBD2. Germline V gives CDR1 GTSNPN, CDR2 SVGIG (reference sequence). Unmatched junction bases numbered 9, after V lost 5 bases and J lost 2 bases. CDR3 size: 15 residues. CDR3 DNA sequence: TGTGCCTGGGGGGCGGCGGGAGGCCTCACAGATACGCAGTATTTT. Translating it yields CAWGAAGGLTDTQYF. The entire variable domain, with the rest obtained from reference TRBV30 and TRBJ2-3, is as follows: SQTIHQWPATLVQPVGSPLSLECTVEGTSNPNLYWYRQAAGRGLQLLFYSVGIGQISSEVPQNLSASRPQDRQFILSSKKLLLSDSGFYLCAWGAAGGLTDTQYFGPGTRLTVL.

The chain carries TRBV7-8 and TRBJ2-2, with 8 bases aligning to TRBD2. Germline CDR1 reads SGHVS; CDR2 reads FQNEAQ. The CDR3 length is 16 residues. Losses at the gene ends were 5 bases for V and 2 bases for J; bases not matched to a gene: 7. DNA of the CDR3: TGTGCCAGCAGCGTCCGCGGGGGGATCAACACCGGGGAGCTGTTTTTT. This encodes CASSVRGGINTGELFF.

The CDR3 coding sequence is TGTGCCAGCAGCTTACCCCAGACTCGGCACGAGCAGTACTTC. It encodes CASSLPQTRHEQYF. The chain couples TRBV11-2 to TRBJ2-5; D is unclear. TRBJ2-7 matches the DNA end more closely, so the J call is doubtful. Germline V gene data show CDR1 as SGHAT and CDR2 as FQNNGV. The CDR3 loop spans 14 amino acids.

The V call is TRBV28, the J call TRBJ1-5, with 7 nucleotides matching TRBD1. The CDR3 is 16 residues long. Germline lookup yields CDR1 MDHEN and CDR2 SYDVKM. V lost 5 bases to trimming and J lost 7 bases; unmatched junction nucleotides: 14. The CDR3 here is CASSPKTGWKKQPQHF. The CDR3 region has the DNA TGTGCCAGCAGTCCAAAGACAGGGTGGAAAAAACAGCCCCAGCATTTT.

This clone has only a few counts. The chain employs TRBV7-9 and TRBJ1-5; D call uncertain. V shed 2 bases and J shed 1 base, with 9 bases lying between them. Germline loops: CDR1 SEHNR, CDR2 FQNEAQ (reference sequence). The CDR3 runs 15 residues. The CDR3 reads CASSLSHASNQPQHF. Written as DNA, the CDR3 is TGTGCCAGCAGCTTATCCCATGCCAGCAATCAGCCCCAGCATTTT.

The gene calls are TRBV4-2 and TRBJ2-5, with D possibly TRBD1 on 5 matching bases. This CDR3 is 16 amino acids long. Germline CDR1 and CDR2: LGHNA and YNFKEQ. V lost 4 bases, J lost 2 bases, and 17 bases lay in between. The CDR3 DNA follows: TGTGCCAGCAGCCTCTCTGCAGGGATCCTACAAGAGACCCAGTACTTC. Translating it yields CASSLSAGILQETQYF.

This rearrangement joins TRBV19 to TRBJ1-5; TRBD1 agrees at 9 bases. This CDR3 has 15 residues. Per the germline V gene, CDR1 is LNHDA and CDR2 is SQIVND (reference sequence). The V and J ends lost 4 bases and 6 bases, in that order; junction bases with no gene match: 7. This chain's CDR3 is CASSKGTGMVQPQHF. The CDR3 DNA follows: TGTGCCAGTAGTAAAGGGACAGGGATGGTTCAGCCCCAGCATTTT.